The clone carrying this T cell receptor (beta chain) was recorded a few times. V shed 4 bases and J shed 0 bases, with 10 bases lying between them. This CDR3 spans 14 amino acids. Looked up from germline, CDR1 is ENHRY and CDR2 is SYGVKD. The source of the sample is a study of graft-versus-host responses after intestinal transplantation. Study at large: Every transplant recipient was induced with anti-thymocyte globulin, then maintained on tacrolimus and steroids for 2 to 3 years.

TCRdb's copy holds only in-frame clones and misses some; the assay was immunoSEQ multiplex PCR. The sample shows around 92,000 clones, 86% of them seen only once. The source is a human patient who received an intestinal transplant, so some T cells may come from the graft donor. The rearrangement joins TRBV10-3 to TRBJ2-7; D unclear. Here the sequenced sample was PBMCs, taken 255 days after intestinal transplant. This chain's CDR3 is CAISALAVSYEQYV. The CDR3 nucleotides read TGTGCCATCAGTGCCTTGGCGGTCTCCTACGAGCAGTACGTC.